The text below deals with one T cell receptor (beta chain). This clonotype was recorded at least ten times. The antigen this receptor binds is unknown. The record has no base qualities; no much larger clone is one base away. The entry originates in a study of neurological immune-mediated disorders (dated by TCRdb to between 2017 and 2020). Regarding the study in general: Peripheral blood TCR-beta repertoires from HTLV-I-associated myelopathy (HAM/TSP) patients, multiple sclerosis patients and healthy controls were compared by UMI-based sequencing. Longitudinal samples, technical triplicates and paired sorted CD4+ and CD8+ T-cell subsets, alongside PBMC samples, were included among the approximately 110 TCR-beta libraries. The cohort was made up of about 66 subjects, consisting of 15 or so HAM/TSP patients, some 34 multiple sclerosis patients and 20 healthy controls. Overall results and qualifications from the work: No identical CDR3 amino acid sequences were shared among expanded clones across subjects, suggesting private TCR-beta repertoires in all groups. TCR clonal expansion was greatest in HAM/TSP patients and smallest in MS patients, who ranked below even healthy controls.

CDR1 and CDR2 were assigned from the germline V gene as MGHDK and SYGVNS. V is reduced by 4 bases and J by 4 bases, leaving a spacing of 9 bases between them. From the cysteine up to the phenylalanine, the CDR3 has a length of 13 residues. Just CDR3 DNA is preserved here, 39 bases in frame from base 1. Healthy controls were blood bank volunteers in Maryland, USA. Unsorted PBMC libraries were generated from 2 million PBMCs stored in RNAlater at -80 °C until RNA extraction. Peripheral blood was subjected to Ficoll-Hypaque density gradient centrifugation to isolate PBMCs, which were then cryopreserved in liquid nitrogen. cDNA was synthesized by template-switch 5'RACE using a primer with a 10-nucleotide random unique molecular identifier that tagged each TCR transcript. Over 160 million TCR-beta sequences, covering 15-18 subjects, were produced in each sequencing run. Total RNA was extracted with the RNeasy kit. TCR-beta VDJ regions were amplified with primers for the TCR constant region and the 5'RACE anchor, using the KAPA Real-time Library Amplification kit. A first PCR added sample indexes and Illumina adaptors, after which a second PCR increased the library yield. After purification with Ampure beads, the TCR product of roughly 650 bp was size-selected on a 2% E-gel SizeSelection system. Library quality was checked on a Bioanalyzer, concentration was measured with Qubit, and libraries were quantified with the Kapa Library Quantification kit before pooling. Paired-end 2 x 150 bp sequencing of the libraries was performed on an Illumina HiSeq 2500. To increase sequence diversity, about 25-31% phiX was spiked into each library pool. Regarding the original processing steps: Quality-filtered reads were processed with the UMI-based MiGEC pipeline, and over 85% of raw TCR sequences were removed by the MiGEC pipeline during error correction. VDJ genes were aligned to IMGT germline references, and clonotypes were defined by unique CDR3 amino acid sequence plus V-J genes. Clonal expansion, Shannon diversity and CDR3 relatedness were evaluated with VDJtools (CalcPairwiseDistances, ClusterSamples), while phylogenetic trees were built in CLCbio workbench. Using coefficient-of-variation modelling across technical triplicates, the study counted a clone as expanded if it had at least 8 unique UMIs. TCRdb trimmed the raw reads at Q25, called clones with MiXCR and kept productive beta chains. Every CDR3 protein is listed once, alongside the most common genes and DNA of its rows. These V and J calls derive from TCRdb rather than the authors' analysis. This sample gives roughly 80,000 distinct CDR3 sequences in total; roughly 10% of them show up just once. Of the sample, 1.7% is held by the ten largest clones.

The source material was PBMCs. Recombination linked TRBV25-1 to TRBJ2-3; the D gene lacks a confident call. The receptor comes from a man aged 50 to 59 in good health. This receptor has the CDR3 CASSGNPADTQYF. DNA sequence: TGTGCCAGCAGTGGAAATCCCGCAGATACGCAGTATTTT.